The next 27 T cell receptor beta chains were all read from a single sample in a study of cytomegalovirus exposure and HLA in healthy donors (dated 2017 in TCRdb). The receptor library was made with the immunoSEQ multiplex PCR assay. The multiplex PCR relied on a mix of 60 forward primers for TCR Vbeta segments and 13 reverse primers for TCR Jbeta segments. TCRdb took this table from immuneACCESS and kept in-frame rearrangements with V and J called. Such tables lack part of the clones; where checked against another copy, unresolved V genes explain under half of the gap, and the rest is unexplained. This sample holds over 150,000 clones; roughly 80% were observed only once. The top ten clonotypes cover around 1.3% of the sample. What was sequenced was PBMCs. The source is a woman aged 50 to 60 in good health and CMV-seronegative.

This chain links TRBV7-3 with TRBJ2-5, with TRBD2 matching 8 bases. The V segment lost 5 bases and the J segment 2 bases; nucleotides outside the gene matches: 1. There are 13 residues in the CDR3. In germline, CDR1 is SGHTA, CDR2 FQGTGA. The CDR3 DNA reads as TGTGCCAGCAGCCGCGGGGGGCAAGAGACCCAGTACTTC. Translating it yields CASSRGGQETQYF.

The V call is TRBV5-1, the J call TRBJ1-2; TRBD1 agrees at 8 bases. This CDR3 spans 17 amino acids. After removal of 3 bases from V and 0 bases from J, the junction contained 10 bases not matched to a gene. Germline CDR1 is SGHRS and CDR2 is YFSETQ. In DNA form, the CDR3 reads TGCGCCAGCAGCTCCAGTGACAGGGGCATTTCTAACTATGGCTACACCTTC. This translates into CASSSSDRGISNYGYTF.

The CDR3 DNA reads as TGTGCCAGCAGCTTAGGGACAGTCTTGGAAGAGCAGTACTTC. Translation gives CASSLGTVLEEQYF. The rearrangement links TRBV11-1 to TRBJ2-7, with D maybe TRBD1 (6 bases). In germline, CDR1 is SGHAT, CDR2 FQDESV (reference sequence). Between the trimmed V and J ends, which lost 1 base and 7 bases, there was a span of 14 bases. CDR3 length: 14 residues.

The chain is built from TRBV28 and TRBJ2-3; 8 bases are shared with TRBD2. V gave up 5 bases and J gave up 4 bases; unmatched junction bases: 11. This CDR3 region has 16 residues. CDR1 is MDHEN and CDR2 is SYDVKM in the germline V gene. The CDR3 sequence: CASSRSGTRYADTQYF. The CDR3, as DNA: TGTGCCAGCAGTCGTTCCGGGACTAGATACGCAGATACGCAGTATTTT.

The V call is TRBV2, the J call TRBJ1-1; maybe TRBD1 (6 bases). Looked up from germline, CDR1 is SNHLY and CDR2 is FYNNEI. The CDR3 contains 16 residues. Deletions cut 6 bases from V and 4 bases from J, with 21 bases between. CDR3 in amino acids: CASSADWWAGATEAFF. For the CDR3, the DNA is TGTGCCAGCAGCGCGGACTGGTGGGCAGGGGCCACTGAAGCTTTCTTT.

There are a few counts of this clone. The genes are TRBV4-2 and TRBJ1-4; D is possibly TRBD1 (5 bases). Looked up from germline, CDR1 is LGHNA and CDR2 is YNFKEQ. CDR3 length: 16 amino acids. Between the trimmed V and J ends, which lost 4 bases and 0 bases, there was a span of 12 bases. This chain's CDR3 is CASSPAGGSTNEKLFF. The CDR3 nucleotides read TGTGCCAGCAGCCCCGCGGGGGGGTCAACTAATGAAAAACTGTTTTTT.

J is TRBJ1-1 and V is TRBV7-6; tentative D call: TRBD1 (6 bases). V lost 4 bases, J lost 3 bases, and 15 bases lay in between. Germline loops: CDR1 SGHVS, CDR2 FNYEAQ. CDR3 length equals 15 residues. CDR3 nucleotides: TGTGCCAGCAGCTCGGACAGCCTTGGGGACACTGAAGCTTTCTTT. Translated: CASSSDSLGDTEAFF.

This chain joins TRBV11-2 and TRBJ2-3; D remains unclear. The CDR3 extends over 13 amino acids. The germline CDR1 and CDR2 sequences are SGHAT and FQNNGV. V was shortened by 1 base and J by 3 bases, with 5 bases between the two germline ends. CDR3 sequence reads: CASSLALTDTQYF. The CDR3 coding sequence is TGTGCCAGCAGCTTAGCCCTGACAGATACGCAGTATTTT. Combining the CDR3 with reference TRBV11-2 and TRBJ2-3 gives the whole variable domain EAGVAQSPRYKIIEKRQSVAFWCNPISGHATLYWYQQILGQGPKLLIQFQNNGVVDDSQLPKDRFSAERLKGVDSTLKIQPAKLEDSAVYLCASSLALTDTQYFGPGTRLTVL.

The count of this clone is one. The rearrangement joins TRBV5-4 to TRBJ2-1, with TRBD2 as a possible D gene (7 bases). The germline V and J ends were trimmed by 5 bases and 7 bases, with 16 bases remaining between them. The CDR3 is made up of 14 amino acids. The germline gives CDR1 SGHNT, CDR2 YYREEE (reference sequence). CDR3 nucleotides: TGTGCCAGCAGAGAGAGGGGGGGAAAGAATGAGCAGTTCTTC. It translates to CASRERGGKNEQFF.

The rearrangement joins TRBV6-5 to TRBJ1-1; unclear D gene. This CDR3 has 14 residues. Per the germline V gene, CDR1 is MNHEY and CDR2 is SVGAGI. Trimming removed 2 bases from V and 7 bases from J, with 14 bases in between. In DNA form, the CDR3 reads TGTGCCAGCAGTTACGTCTCCGGGGTAGGTGAAGCTTTCTTT. Encoded protein: CASSYVSGVGEAFF.

V usage is TRBV5-1 and J usage is TRBJ2-1, with a weak D call TRBD1 (5 bases). The CDR3 has 15 residues. Trimming took off 5 bases at V and 0 bases at J, with 12 bases between the two ends. From germline, CDR1 is SGHRS and CDR2 YFSETQ. CDR3 sequence reads: CASRPDSSSYNEQFF. As DNA, the CDR3 is TGCGCCAGCAGACCCGACAGTAGCTCCTACAATGAGCAGTTCTTC.

V usage is TRBV6-1 and J usage is TRBJ1-1, with D possibly matching TRBD1 (6 bases). With 5 bases removed from V and 3 bases from J, the gap between germline ends came to 16 bases. CDR3 size: 15 residues. Looked up from germline, CDR1 is MNHNS and CDR2 is SASEGT. The CDR3 here is CASSLTGQFYTEAFF. The CDR3 DNA is TGTGCCAGCAGTCTGACCGGACAGTTTTACACTGAAGCTTTCTTT.

This sequence joins TRBV18 and TRBJ1-5; D unresolved. Deletions cut 4 bases from V and 5 bases from J, with 6 bases between. In germline, CDR1 is KGHSH, CDR2 LQKENI. The CDR3 length is 12 residues. CDR3 loop: CASSRQDQPQHF. Written as DNA, the CDR3 is TGTGCCAGCTCACGACAAGATCAGCCCCAGCATTTT.

This clone showed up many times. The chain joins TRBV19 to TRBJ1-4; D might be TRBD1 (5 bases). The germline CDR1 and CDR2 sequences are LNHDA and SQIVND (reference sequence). The CDR3 loop spans 13 amino acids. Trimming took 4 bases from V and 8 from J, leaving 11 bases between them. CDR3 nucleotide sequence: TGTGCCAGTAGTAGGAGGGAGGGGGAAAAACTGTTTTTT. It yields the protein CASSRREGEKLFF.

Worth noting for this clone: The junction does not match germline at one end; this may be a read error. The chain recombines TRBV7-9 with TRBJ1-1; D gene unclear. In germline, CDR1 is SEHNR, CDR2 FQNEAQ (reference sequence). This CDR3 contains 12 residues. The CDR3 reads CSSSRANTEAFF. In DNA form, the CDR3 reads TGTTCCAGCAGCCGAGCGAACACTGAAGCTTTCTTT.

This clone appeared once. This chain connects TRBV2 to TRBJ1-3; D is possibly TRBD1 (5 bases). The CDR3 extends over 18 amino acids. Germline CDR1 SNHLY, CDR2 FYNNEI. V was pared by 2 bases and J by 0 bases, with 17 bases between. The CDR3 nucleotides read TGTGCCAGCAGTGAACGGAGGGGTCAGATAGGCTCTGGAAACACCATATATTTT. Its translation is CASSERRGQIGSGNTIYF. The full variable domain, rest sourced from reference TRBV2 and TRBJ1-3, is EPEVTQTPSHQVTQMGQEVILRCVPISNHLYFYWYRQILGQKVEFLVSFYNNEISEKSEIFDDQFSVERPDGSNFTLKIRSTKLEDSAMYFCASSERRGQIGSGNTIYFGEGSWLTVV.

This clone was seen a few times. This chain joins TRBV28 and TRBJ2-1; the match to TRBD1 covers 7 bases. The CDR3 loop spans 14 amino acids. The V and J ends lost 8 bases and 2 bases, in that order; junction bases with no gene match: 6. In germline, CDR1 is MDHEN, CDR2 SYDVKM. The CDR3 spells CASLVGTAYNEQFF. CDR3 nucleotide sequence: TGTGCCAGCCTGGTCGGGACAGCCTACAATGAGCAGTTCTTC. The full variable domain, completed using reference TRBV28 and TRBJ2-1, is DVKVTQSSRYLVKRTGEKVFLECVQDMDHENMFWYRQDPGLGLRLIYFSYDVKMKEKGDIPEGYSVSREKKERFSLILESASTNQTSMYLCASLVGTAYNEQFFGPGTRLTVL.

The chain joins TRBV7-6 to TRBJ2-3; the match to TRBD2 covers 7 bases. J was trimmed by 0 bases and V by 2 bases; bases with no gene match: 2. CDR3 length: 15 amino acids. The germline V gene has CDR1 SGHVS and CDR2 FNYEAQ. The CDR3 bases are TGTGCCAGCAGCTTAAAAGCGGGGAGCACAGATACGCAGTATTTT. Residues: CASSLKAGSTDTQYF.

Only a few counts were recorded for this clone. The J gene is TRBJ2-1, the V gene TRBV10-1; maybe TRBD1 (6 bases). This CDR3 has 14 amino acids. The V end lost 3 bases, the J end lost 4 bases, and 10 bases lay between the germline ends. Germline V lookup: CDR1 WNHNN, CDR2 SYGVQD (reference sequence). The CDR3 bases are TGCGCCAGCAGTGACCGGACAGTATACAATGAGCAGTTCTTC. This gives the protein CASSDRTVYNEQFF.

In this sample, this clone turned up once. The chain employs TRBV5-1 and TRBJ2-5, with TRBD2 identical over 7 bases. Germline V gene sequence: CDR1 SGHRS, CDR2 YFSETQ. The junction had 12 bases not matched to a gene; V was cut back by 5 bases and J by 5 bases. The CDR3 covers 15 residues. CDR3: CASRTIQGEGETQYF. Here the CDR3 DNA reads TGCGCCAGCAGGACGATTCAAGGGGAGGGGGAGACCCAGTACTTC.

In its sample, this clone was seen a few times. This chain links TRBV5-1 with TRBJ2-3; TRBD2 agrees at 7 bases. Trimming at V came to 4 bases and at J to 3 bases, leaving 2 bases not matched to a gene. There are 13 residues in the CDR3. Looked up from germline, CDR1 is SGHRS and CDR2 is YFSETQ. This CDR3 is CASSPGGTDTQYF. CDR3 sequence (DNA): TGCGCCAGCAGCCCCGGGGGGACAGATACGCAGTATTTT.

The CDR3 DNA is TGTGCCAGCAGCTTAGCGGTAAGGGGAATTAATCAGCCCCAGCATTTT. This translates into CASSLAVRGINQPQHF. The chain employs TRBV7-8 and TRBJ1-5; possible D gene TRBD1, 5 bases. Per germline, CDR1 SGHVS and CDR2 FQNEAQ. The CDR3 runs to 16 residues. Between the trimmed V and J ends, which lost 0 bases and 4 bases, there was a span of 13 bases.

The chain links TRBV18 to TRBJ1-3, with 7 positions matching TRBD1. CDR3 size: 16 residues. Trimming took 2 bases from V and 2 from J; bases not matched to a gene: 6. Germline values: CDR1 KGHSH, CDR2 LQKENI. For the CDR3, the DNA is TGTGCCAGCTCACCAGCACAGGGGTTGGCTGGAAACACCATATATTTT. Protein product: CASSPAQGLAGNTIYF.

The rearrangement uses TRBV28 and TRBJ1-1; D is possibly TRBD1 (6 bases). Germline V gene sequence: CDR1 MDHEN, CDR2 SYDVKM. The ends were cut back, 11 bases at V and 4 bases at J, with 17 bases in the middle. The CDR3 loop spans 13 amino acids. The CDR3 sequence is CAAGAVWTTEAFF. Here the CDR3 DNA reads TGTGCCGCGGGGGCGGTTTGGACCACTGAAGCTTTCTTT.

The V call is TRBV6-1, the J call TRBJ1-1; D is perhaps TRBD1 (6 bases). Germline loops: CDR1 MNHNS, CDR2 SASEGT. V lost 6 bases and J 6 bases, leaving 17 bases between the germline ends. The CDR3 contains 14 residues. CDR3 in DNA: TGTGCCAGCAGAGGGGGGGGGCAGAGTGCTGAAGCTTTCTTT. Translation gives CASRGGGQSAEAFF.

V usage is TRBV4-3 and J usage is TRBJ2-7; D is perhaps TRBD2 (6 bases). The CDR3 covers 17 residues. The V and J ends lost 0 bases and 7 bases respectively, with 22 bases between them. Germline V CDR1 and CDR2: LGHNA, YSLEER. CDR3 in amino acids: CASSQDAEGLPNGEQYF. CDR3 DNA sequence: TGCGCCAGCAGCCAAGATGCCGAGGGACTCCCAAATGGGGAGCAGTACTTC.

CDR3 protein: CAWSRTGRGQPQHF. The CDR3 DNA reads as TGTGCCTGGAGTCGGACAGGGAGAGGTCAGCCCCAGCATTTT. This chain uses TRBV30 with TRBJ1-5, with 8 bases that match TRBD1. The CDR3 sequence is 14 residues long. V trimming: 2 bases; J trimming: 6 bases; junction bases outside the gene matches: 6. CDR1 and CDR2 (germline): GTSNPN, SVGIG (reference sequence).